The T cell receptor (beta chain) under discussion was sequenced for a study of CD8 T cells in Susac syndrome. This CDR3 is 16 amino acids long. V dropped 3 bases and J dropped 4 bases, with 16 bases sitting between them. CDR1 and CDR2 from the germline V gene are SEHNR and FQNEAQ (reference sequence). RNA in amounts of roughly 0.5 to 1 ug was reverse transcribed with random hexamers. Amplification of the TCR beta CDR3 was carried out by immunoSEQ multiplex PCR, which spanned a total of 54 Vbeta and 13 Jbeta segments. TCRdb independently ran MiXCR on the immunoSEQ multiplex PCR reads; one entry per CDR3 protein. The data hold some 200,000 distinct CDR3 sequences, with over 90% observed a single time.

V is TRBV7-9 and J is TRBJ2-1; possibly TRBD1 or TRBD2 for D (5 bases each). The TCR comes from a human donor with Susac syndrome. Material: CD8+ T cells from PBMCs. The CDR3 here is CASSLYTEGFYNEQFF. The CDR3 DNA follows: TGTGCCAGCAGCTTGTATACCGAGGGGTTTTACAATGAGCAGTTCTTC.